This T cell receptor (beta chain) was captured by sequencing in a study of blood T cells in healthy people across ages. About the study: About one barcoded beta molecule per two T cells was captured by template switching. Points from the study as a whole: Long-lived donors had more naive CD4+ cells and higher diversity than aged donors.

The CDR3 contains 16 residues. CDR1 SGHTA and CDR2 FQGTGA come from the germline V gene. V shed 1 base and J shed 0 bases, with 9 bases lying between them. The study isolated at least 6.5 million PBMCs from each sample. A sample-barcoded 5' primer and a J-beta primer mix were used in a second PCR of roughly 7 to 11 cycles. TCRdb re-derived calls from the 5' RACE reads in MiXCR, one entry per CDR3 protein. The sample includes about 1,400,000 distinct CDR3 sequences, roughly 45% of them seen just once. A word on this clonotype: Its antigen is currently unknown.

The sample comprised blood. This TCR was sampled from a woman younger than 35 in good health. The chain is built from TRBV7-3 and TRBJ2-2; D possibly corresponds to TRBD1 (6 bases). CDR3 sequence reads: CASSLRKGANTGELFF. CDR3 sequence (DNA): TGTGCCAGCAGCTTAAGGAAGGGGGCGAACACCGGGGAGCTGTTTTTT.